The T cell receptor (beta chain) under discussion was sequenced for a study of cytomegalovirus exposure and HLA in healthy donors. PCR was performed using 60 Vbeta and 13 Jbeta primers. Profiled with immunoSEQ multiplex PCR; TCRdb holds only in-frame clones, not every one. The table lists roughly 180,000 clones, 77% of them singletons. Germline CDR1 and CDR2: GTSNPN and SVGIG (reference sequence). The V gene lost 0 bases and the J gene lost 3 bases, with 11 bases spanning the gap. There are 14 residues in the CDR3. Sequenced input: PBMCs. This clonotype was sampled from a man in his late teens or twenties in good health and CMV-seronegative. The V and J genes are TRBV30 and TRBJ1-1, with D maybe TRBD1 (5 bases). This CDR3 reads CAWSVGRGHTEAFF. In DNA, the CDR3 is TGTGCCTGGAGTGTGGGGCGCGGTCACACTGAAGCTTTCTTT.